These T cell receptor beta chains were read from a single sample in a study of T-cell memory formation after mild COVID-19. TCRdb recomputed calls from the 5' RACE reads with MiXCR, one row per CDR3 protein. Of approximately 150,000 distinct CDR3 sequences detected, roughly 21% appear once; the ten largest clones hold approximately 2%. Sequenced sample: PBMCs or a T cell subset sorted from them (not recorded which). All receptors come from an adult woman who had mild COVID-19 (a few samples of this study predate the infection). Cell type and time point are not known. Both conserved end residues are part of each CDR3. D genes are given only for firm matches. Rows give clone size only sometimes, using once, few, many, or a class for an expanded clone.

cdr3_nt	cdr3_aa	clone_size	j_call	v_call	d_call
TGCAGTGCTAGGGGGACAGGGGCAGATACGCAGTATTTT	CSARGTGADTQYF	-	TRBJ2-3	TRBV20-1	TRBD1
TGTGCCACCAGTGATTTGCGGACCAGGGTCGAGTACTTC	CATSDLRTRVEYF	few	TRBJ2-5	TRBV24-1	-
TGTGCCAGCAGTACCCACAGGGCAAACACTGAAGCTTTCTTT	CASSTHRANTEAFF	few	TRBJ1-1	TRBV6-1	-
TGTGCCAGCAGCCAAGTGGGAGGTGACACTGAAGCTTTCTTT	CASSQVGGDTEAFF	few	TRBJ1-1	TRBV3-1	-
TGTGCCAGCTCACTGTCGACAGCAGGCTATGGCTACACCTTC	CASSLSTAGYGYTF	-	TRBJ1-2	TRBV18	-
TGTGCCAGCAGCTTCGGGACTATCGTGGGGGAGACCCAGTACTTC	CASSFGTIVGETQYF	few	TRBJ2-5	TRBV9	TRBD2
TGTGCCAGCAGCTTAGTCGATTCCGGGACAGGGGGCACTGAAGCTTTCTTT	CASSLVDSGTGGTEAFF	few	TRBJ1-1	TRBV7-2	TRBD1
TGTGCCAGCAGTTGGGGGGCAGGGAATCAGCCCCAGCATTTT	CASSWGAGNQPQHF	-	TRBJ1-5	TRBV12-3/TRBV12-4	-
TGCAGCCTTACCCGGGACGGGGACAATGAGCAGTTCTTC	CSLTRDGDNEQFF	-	TRBJ2-1	TRBV29-1	-
TGCGCCAGCACTACCTTCCAGGGGGCCGGGGAGCTGTTTTTT	CASTTFQGAGELFF	few	TRBJ2-2	TRBV4-1	TRBD1
TGTGCCAGCAGCGACACTAGCGGGGGGGACAATGAGCAGTTCTTC	CASSDTSGGDNEQFF	few	TRBJ2-1	TRBV5-4	TRBD2
TGTGCCAGCAGGGCGCTAGGGGCCGGTACCGGGGAGCTGTTTTTT	CASRALGAGTGELFF	few	TRBJ2-2	TRBV7-3	-
TGTGCCAGCACCCCCGGACAGATTCGAAGCTCCTACAATGAGCAGTTCTTC	CASTPGQIRSSYNEQFF	-	TRBJ2-1	TRBV7-9	-
TGTGCCAGCAGCCAAGAAACTGAAGCTTTCTTT	CASSQETEAFF	few	TRBJ1-1	TRBV4-2	-
TGCAGTGCTAAGTCCTTTAGCGGGACAGGGACATACAATGAGCAGTTCTTC	CSAKSFSGTGTYNEQFF	few	TRBJ2-1	TRBV20-1	-
TGCAGCGCCTACTCCGGGACAGGGGCTTCGACCCAGTACTTC	CSAYSGTGASTQYF	-	TRBJ2-5	TRBV29-1	TRBD1
TGTGCTAGTGGTTTGGTACATGGGACAGGGGTCTACGAGCAGTACTTC	CASGLVHGTGVYEQYF	-	TRBJ2-7	TRBV12-5	TRBD1
TGCGCCAGCAGCCAAGAGGAGGCTGGAGAGCAGTTCTTC	CASSQEEAGEQFF	many	TRBJ2-1	TRBV4-1	-
TGTGCCAGCAGTGTGGACAGTTACCTCGCAACTAATGAAAAACTGTTTTTT	CASSVDSYLATNEKLFF	few	TRBJ1-4	TRBV12-3/TRBV12-4	-
TGCGCCAGCAGCACGACAGGGGTGAACACTGAAGCTTTCTTT	CASSTTGVNTEAFF	-	TRBJ1-1	TRBV5-1	TRBD1
TGTGCCAGCGGAGACCGACAGGGGACTAATGAAAAACTGTTTTTT	CASGDRQGTNEKLFF	few	TRBJ1-4	TRBV18	TRBD1
TGTGCCAGCAGCCAGTACTACGAGCAGTACTTC	CASSQYYEQYF	-	TRBJ2-7	TRBV3-1	-
TGTGCCAGCAGCCTGGGACAGCGAAATCAGCCCCAGCATTTT	CASSLGQRNQPQHF	-	TRBJ1-5	TRBV14	TRBD1
TGCGCCAGCAGCCTAGGGGAGGTCGGGAATTCACCCCTCCACTTT	CASSLGEVGNSPLHF	-	TRBJ1-6	TRBV5-1	-
TGTGCCAGCAGCGTAGGGGACACAGATACGCAGTATTTT	CASSVGDTDTQYF	-	TRBJ2-3	TRBV9	-
TGTGCCAGCAGCCAAGTGCGGACCGGGGAGCTGTTTTTT	CASSQVRTGELFF	few	TRBJ2-2	TRBV4-2	-
TGTGCCAGTAACGCAGGGCATGAGCAGTTCTTC	CASNAGHEQFF	-	TRBJ2-1	TRBV19	-
TGTGCCAGCAGCAAAAGGAGAAACACTGAAGCTTTCTTT	CASSKRRNTEAFF	many	TRBJ1-1	TRBV21-1	-
TGTGCCAGCAGCCCGGGGACAGGGGCGAAGGAGCAGTACTTC	CASSPGTGAKEQYF	-	TRBJ2-7	TRBV7-2	TRBD1
TGTGCCAGCAGTTTAGGGCCATTTGCCAAAAACATTCAGTACTTC	CASSLGPFAKNIQYF	-	TRBJ2-4	TRBV27	-
TGCGCCAGCAGCCACCCGGGGGTGACGAATTACGAGCAGTACTTC	CASSHPGVTNYEQYF	-	TRBJ2-7	TRBV4-1	-